A selection of T cell receptor beta chains follows, all from one sample in a study of cytomegalovirus exposure and HLA in healthy donors. The table came from immunoSEQ multiplex PCR; TCRdb's copy has only in-frame clones and leaves some out. The sample has around 70,000 clones. Sequenced material: PBMCs. All receptors derive from a female donor in good health and CMV-seropositive. Both conserved end residues are part of each CDR3. The D gene is left open where the match is weak.

cdr3_aa cdr3_nt j_call v_call d_call
CASSIGGNNQPQHF TGTGCCAGTAGTATCGGGGGGAACAATCAGCCCCAGCATTTT TRBJ1-5 TRBV19 NA
CASSYNVQNQETQYF TGTGCCAGCAGCTACAACGTTCAAAATCAAGAGACCCAGTACTTC TRBJ2-5 TRBV7-2 NA
CASSDTGGSLNTEAFF TGTGCCAGCAGCGATACAGGGGGCTCTCTGAACACTGAAGCTTTCTTT TRBJ1-1 TRBV27 TRBD1
CASSQEDYRAAGNTGELFF TGCGCCAGCAGCCAAGAGGATTACAGGGCCGCGGGGAACACCGGGGAGCTGTTTTTT TRBJ2-2 TRBV4-1 NA
CASSYRTGNTEAFF TGTGCCAGCAGTTACCGAACAGGGAACACTGAAGCTTTCTTT TRBJ1-1 TRBV6-5 NA
CSVESVEGYEQYF TGCAGCGTTGAGTCGGTGGAGGGCTACGAGCAGTACTTC TRBJ2-7 TRBV29-1 NA
CSAHLNGQYF TGCAGTGCTCATTTAAACGGGCAGTACTTC TRBJ2-5 TRBV20-1 NA
CASSPPQFTGRITDTQYF TGTGCCAGCTCACCACCTCAATTCACAGGGCGGATCACAGATACGCAGTATTTT TRBJ2-3 TRBV18 NA
CASTTTSESYEQYF TGTGCCAGCACCACGACTAGCGAGTCCTACGAGCAGTACTTC TRBJ2-7 TRBV5-5 TRBD2
CAVLGTTLTDTQYF TGTGCCGTGCTAGGGACTACTTTAACAGATACGCAGTATTTT TRBJ2-3 TRBV27 TRBD2
CSVAGTGDSSNEQFF TGCAGCGTTGCCGGGACAGGGGATAGCAGCAATGAGCAGTTCTTC TRBJ2-1 TRBV29-1 TRBD1
CASRGLDEQFF TGTGCCAGCAGGGGCCTGGATGAGCAGTTCTTC TRBJ2-1 TRBV6-1 NA
CASSPSSSAYEQYF TGTGCCAGCTCACCATCCAGCAGCGCCTACGAGCAGTACTTC TRBJ2-7 TRBV18 NA
CASSQDRPSGGLQRTDTQYF TGCGCCAGCAGCCAAGATCGCCCTAGCGGGGGGTTACAACGCACAGATACGCAGTATTTT TRBJ2-3 TRBV4-3 TRBD2
CASSSSGGPGEQYF TGTGCCAGCAGCTCTAGCGGGGGGCCTGGCGAGCAGTACTTC TRBJ2-7 TRBV7-6 TRBD2
CASSQDSLADTQYF TGCGCCAGCAGCCAAGATTCCCTAGCGGATACGCAGTATTTT TRBJ2-3 TRBV4-1 NA
CASSPIGQVDGYTF TGTGCCAGCTCACCAATCGGACAGGTGGATGGCTACACCTTC TRBJ1-2 TRBV18 TRBD1
CASSIGPGNEQFF TGTGCCAGTAGTATAGGTCCAGGCAATGAGCAGTTCTTC TRBJ2-1 TRBV19 NA
CASSPRTGPTNTEAFF TGCGCCAGCAGCCCGCGGACAGGACCAACGAACACTGAAGCTTTCTTT TRBJ1-1 TRBV5-1 TRBD1
CASSGGQNTEAFF TGTGCCAGCAGTGGGGGCCAGAACACTGAAGCTTTCTTT TRBJ1-1 TRBV2 NA
CASSGTSGGYNEQFF TGTGCCAGCAGTGGGACTAGCGGGGGCTACAATGAGCAGTTCTTC TRBJ2-1 TRBV6-4 TRBD2
CASSLRDRVSGAFF TGCGCCAGCAGCCTACGAGACAGAGTCTCAGGGGCTTTCTTT TRBJ1-1 TRBV5-1 NA
CASSQYRAGDTQYF TGCGCCAGCAGCCAGTACAGGGCTGGAGATACGCAGTATTTT TRBJ2-3 TRBV4-1 NA
CASSQDATGGEGWPGELFF TGCGCCAGCAGCCAAGATGCAACAGGGGGCGAGGGTTGGCCCGGGGAGCTGTTTTTT TRBJ2-2 TRBV4-3 TRBD1
CASSLEGARPGELFF TGTGCCAGCAGCTTGGAGGGGGCGAGGCCCGGGGAGCTGTTTTTT TRBJ2-2 TRBV7-9 NA
CASSRDRGANDEQYF TGTGCCAGCAGCAGGGACAGGGGAGCTAACGACGAGCAGTACTTC TRBJ2-7 TRBV5-4 TRBD1
CASSIDHGRVGEQFF TGTGCCAGTAGTATAGACCACGGGAGGGTGGGCGAGCAGTTCTTC TRBJ2-1 TRBV19 TRBD2
CASPLDRGDTQYF TGTGCCAGTCCGTTAGACCGGGGGGATACGCAGTATTTT TRBJ2-3 TRBV11-2 NA
CASSTGSTYTEAFF TGTGCCAGTAGTACAGGCAGTACCTACACTGAAGCTTTCTTT TRBJ1-1 TRBV19 NA
CASSEAGGGNQPQHF TGTGCCAGCAGCGAGGCGGGGGGTGGCAATCAGCCCCAGCATTTT TRBJ1-5 TRBV27 NA
CASSRTGGTEAFF TGTGCCAGTAGTAGGACAGGGGGCACTGAAGCTTTCTTT TRBJ1-1 TRBV19 TRBD1
CASSYRDRGNQPQHF TGTGCCAGCAGTTACCGGGACAGGGGTAATCAGCCCCAGCATTTT TRBJ1-5 TRBV28 TRBD1
CASSALTVETQYF TGTGCCAGCAGCGCTCTCACGGTAGAGACCCAGTACTTC TRBJ2-5 TRBV7-9 NA
CASSSKGTRQNTEAFF TGTGCCAGCAGTTCTAAGGGGACAAGACAGAACACTGAAGCTTTCTTT TRBJ1-1 TRBV28 NA
CASSVTPRSGQGYNEQFF TGTGCCAGCAGCGTTACTCCCCGCTCGGGACAGGGCTACAATGAGCAGTTCTTC TRBJ2-1 TRBV9 TRBD1
CASSQDRGPYNEQFF TGTGCCAGCAGCCAAGATAGGGGGCCTTACAATGAGCAGTTCTTC TRBJ2-1 TRBV4-2 TRBD1
CASRPLGGLNEQYF TGTGCCAGCAGGCCTCTTGGAGGGCTTAACGAGCAGTACTTC TRBJ2-7 TRBV28 NA
CASSLGTSGSTDTQYF TGTGCCAGCAGCCTCGGGACTAGCGGGAGCACAGATACGCAGTATTTT TRBJ2-3 TRBV7-9 TRBD2
CATVRENYQPQHF TGTGCCACGGTCCGGGAGAACTATCAGCCCCAGCATTTT TRBJ1-5 TRBV6-1 NA
CASSLVGGGFGNTIYF TGTGCCAGCAGCTTGGTAGGGGGTGGCTTTGGAAACACCATATATTTT TRBJ1-3 TRBV5-6 NA
CASSQGEREGVDGYTF TGCGCCAGCAGCCAAGGGGAGAGGGAGGGGGTTGATGGCTACACCTTC TRBJ1-2 TRBV4-3 NA
CASSMGLTDTQYF TGTGCCAGTAGTATGGGCCTCACAGATACGCAGTATTTT TRBJ2-3 TRBV19 NA
CASYGGRAEAYNEQFF TGTGCCAGCTACGGAGGCCGCGCGGAAGCCTACAATGAGCAGTTCTTC TRBJ2-1 TRBV18 NA
CAWSSSAQQFF TGTGCCTGGTCGTCCAGTGCACAGCAGTTCTTC TRBJ2-1 TRBV30 NA
CATSGQNDGYTF TGTGCCACCTCCGGACAGAACGATGGCTACACCTTC TRBJ1-2 TRBV6-5 NA
CASSFQGATEAFF TGTGCCAGCAGCTTCCAGGGGGCCACTGAAGCTTTCTTT TRBJ1-1 TRBV7-9 TRBD1